This T cell receptor (beta chain) was profiled in a study of T cells in Graves' hyperthyroidism and ophthalmopathy. Study background: Peripheral blood was secured at the point of initial diagnosis, before any treatment.

Not enrolled were patients with uncontrolled infection, other autoimmune disease, pregnancy or lactation. This blood was taken when hyperthyroidism was first diagnosed, before any ophthalmopathy symptoms existed. PBMCs were sourced from more than 9 ml fresh peripheral blood. Germline V gene lookup returns CDR1 LNHDA and CDR2 SQIVND (reference sequence). The CDR3 has 16 amino acids. The V segment lost 5 bases and the J segment 3 bases; nucleotides outside the gene matches: 12. This clonotype turned up a few times. The CDR3 regions of TCR beta were amplified from RNA transcripts. The HTBI primer set was used in a first-round RT-PCR of the TCR CDR3. In TCRdb, the multiplex PCR reads were re-called with MiXCR into one record per CDR3 protein. This sample has approximately 360,000 distinct CDR3 sequences, with less than 20% found just once.

The sequence was obtained from a woman under 30 with Graves' hyperthyroidism that later progressed to Graves' ophthalmopathy. The chain is built from TRBV19 and TRBJ2-7; 8 bases align to TRBD2. Sequencing was performed on blood. DNA of the CDR3: TGTGCCAGTAGTCCCTTAGGACGGGAGGGCTTCTACGAGCAGTACTTC. Its translation: CASSPLGREGFYEQYF. Supplemented by reference TRBV19 and TRBJ2-7, the full variable domain reads DGGITQSPKYLFRKEGQNVTLSCEQNLNHDAMYWYRQDPGQGLRLIYYSQIVNDFQKGDIAEGYSVSREKKESFPLTVTSAQKNPTAFYLCASSPLGREGFYEQYFGPGTRLTVT.